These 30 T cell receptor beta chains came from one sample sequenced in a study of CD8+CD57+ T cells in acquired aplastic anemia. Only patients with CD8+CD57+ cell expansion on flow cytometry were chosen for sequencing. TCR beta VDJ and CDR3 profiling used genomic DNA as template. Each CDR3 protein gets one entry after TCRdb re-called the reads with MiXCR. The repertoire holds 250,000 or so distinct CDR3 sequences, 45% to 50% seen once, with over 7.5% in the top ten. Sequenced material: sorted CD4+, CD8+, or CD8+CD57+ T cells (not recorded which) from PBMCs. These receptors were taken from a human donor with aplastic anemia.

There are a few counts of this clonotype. The DNA of the CDR3 is TGTGCCAGCAGCCTGATCGGACAGGGGGTCGACGAGCAGTACTTC. The encoded protein is CASSLIGQGVDEQYF. The J gene is TRBJ2-7, the V gene TRBV7-9, with TRBD1 identical over 10 bases. V was clipped by 5 bases and J by 5 bases; unmatched bases: 9. This CDR3 comprises 15 residues. Per the germline V gene, CDR1 is SEHNR and CDR2 is FQNEAQ (reference sequence).

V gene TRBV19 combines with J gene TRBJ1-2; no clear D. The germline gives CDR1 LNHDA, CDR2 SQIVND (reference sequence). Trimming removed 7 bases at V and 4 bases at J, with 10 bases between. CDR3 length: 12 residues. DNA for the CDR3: TGTGCCAGTAAGGGCCTTGGCTATGGCTACACCTTC. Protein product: CASKGLGYGYTF.

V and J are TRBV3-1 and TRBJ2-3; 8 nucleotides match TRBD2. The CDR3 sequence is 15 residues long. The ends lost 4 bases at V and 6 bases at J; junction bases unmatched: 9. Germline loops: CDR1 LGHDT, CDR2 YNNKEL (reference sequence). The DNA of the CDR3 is TGTGCCAGCAGCCCCCGCGGTAGCGGGGATGATACGCAGTATTTT. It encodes CASSPRGSGDDTQYF.

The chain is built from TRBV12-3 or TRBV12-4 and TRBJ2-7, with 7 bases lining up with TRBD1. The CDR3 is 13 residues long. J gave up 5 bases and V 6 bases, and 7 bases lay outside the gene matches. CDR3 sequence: CASSAQGVDEQYF. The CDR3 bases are TGTGCCAGCAGCGCCCAGGGGGTCGACGAGCAGTACTTC.

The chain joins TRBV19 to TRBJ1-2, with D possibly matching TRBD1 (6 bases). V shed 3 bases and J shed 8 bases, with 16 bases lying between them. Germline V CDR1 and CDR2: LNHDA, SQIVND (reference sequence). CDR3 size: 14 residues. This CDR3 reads CASSMAGEELGYTF. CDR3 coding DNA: TGTGCCAGTAGTATGGCAGGGGAGGAATTGGGCTACACCTTC.

CDR3 region: CATGGGTTSNQPQHF. CDR3 nucleotides: TGTGCCACAGGAGGCGGAACAACTAGCAATCAGCCCCAGCATTTT. The chain combines TRBV10-3 with TRBJ1-5; D ambiguous. Looked up from germline, CDR1 is ENHRY and CDR2 is SYGVKD. V was cut by 10 bases and J by 0 bases, with 16 bases left in between. The CDR3 consists of 15 residues.

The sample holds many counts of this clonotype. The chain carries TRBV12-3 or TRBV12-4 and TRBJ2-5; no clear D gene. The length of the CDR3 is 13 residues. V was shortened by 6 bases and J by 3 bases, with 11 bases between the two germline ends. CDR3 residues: CASSAHMEETQYF. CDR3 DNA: TGTGCCAGCAGCGCCCACATGGAAGAGACCCAGTACTTC.

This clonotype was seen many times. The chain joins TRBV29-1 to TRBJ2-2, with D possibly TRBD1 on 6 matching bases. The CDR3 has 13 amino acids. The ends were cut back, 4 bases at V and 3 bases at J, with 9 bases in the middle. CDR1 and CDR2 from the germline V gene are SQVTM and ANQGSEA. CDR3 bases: TGCAGCGTTGTAGAGGGGGACACCGGGGAGCTGTTTTTT. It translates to CSVVEGDTGELFF.

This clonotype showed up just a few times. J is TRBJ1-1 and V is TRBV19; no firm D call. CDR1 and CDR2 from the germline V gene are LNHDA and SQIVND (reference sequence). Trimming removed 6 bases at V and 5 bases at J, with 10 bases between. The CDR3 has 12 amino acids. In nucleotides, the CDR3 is TGTGCCAGTAGAAGTGTTAGTACTGAAGCTTTCTTT. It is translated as CASRSVSTEAFF.

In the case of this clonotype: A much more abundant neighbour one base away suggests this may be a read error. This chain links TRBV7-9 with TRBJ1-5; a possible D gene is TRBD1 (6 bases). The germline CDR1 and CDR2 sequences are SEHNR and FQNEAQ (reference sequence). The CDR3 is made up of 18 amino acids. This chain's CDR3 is CASSLGGTSNYSNHPQHF. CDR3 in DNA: TGTGCCAGCAGCCTAGGCGGGACATCAAATTATAGCAATCATCCCCAGCATTTT. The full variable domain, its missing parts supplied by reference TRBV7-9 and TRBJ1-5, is DTGVSQNPRHKITKRGQNVTFRCDPISEHNRLYWYRQTLGQGPEFLTYFQNEAQLEKSRLLSDRFSAERPKGSFSTLEIQRTEQGDSAMYLCASSLGGTSNYSNHPQHFGDGTRLSIL.

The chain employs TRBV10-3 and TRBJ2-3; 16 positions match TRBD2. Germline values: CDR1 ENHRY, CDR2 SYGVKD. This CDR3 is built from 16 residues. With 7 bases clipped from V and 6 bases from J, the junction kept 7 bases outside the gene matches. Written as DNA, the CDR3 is TGTGCCATCAAAGGGACTAGCGGGGGGGCCGTGGATACGCAGTATTTT. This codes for CAIKGTSGGAVDTQYF.

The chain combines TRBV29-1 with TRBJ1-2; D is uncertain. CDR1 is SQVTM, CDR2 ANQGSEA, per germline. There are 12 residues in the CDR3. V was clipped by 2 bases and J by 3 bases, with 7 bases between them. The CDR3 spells CSVEWGDYGYTF. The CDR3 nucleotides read TGCAGCGTTGAATGGGGAGACTATGGCTACACCTTC.

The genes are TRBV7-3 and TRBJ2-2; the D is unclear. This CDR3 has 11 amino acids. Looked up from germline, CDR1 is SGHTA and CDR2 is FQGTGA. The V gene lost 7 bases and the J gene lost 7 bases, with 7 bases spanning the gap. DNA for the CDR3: TGTGCCAGCATCTCAGGCGGGGAGCTGTTTTTT. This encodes CASISGGELFF.

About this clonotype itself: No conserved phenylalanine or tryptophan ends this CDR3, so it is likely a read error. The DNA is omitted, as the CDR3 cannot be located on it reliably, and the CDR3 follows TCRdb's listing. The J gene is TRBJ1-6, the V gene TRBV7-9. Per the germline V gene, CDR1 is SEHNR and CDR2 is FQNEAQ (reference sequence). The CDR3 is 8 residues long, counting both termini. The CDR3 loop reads CASSDSLA.

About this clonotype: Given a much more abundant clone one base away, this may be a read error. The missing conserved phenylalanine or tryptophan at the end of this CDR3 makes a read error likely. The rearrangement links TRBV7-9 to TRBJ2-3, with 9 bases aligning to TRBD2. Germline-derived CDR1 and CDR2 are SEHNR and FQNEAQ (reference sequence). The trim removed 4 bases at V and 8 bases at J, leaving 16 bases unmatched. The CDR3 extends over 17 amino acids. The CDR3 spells CASSSRSSGGRAVTQYL. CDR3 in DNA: TGTGCCAGCAGCTCTAGGAGTAGCGGGGGCCGAGCGGTTACGCAGTATCTT.

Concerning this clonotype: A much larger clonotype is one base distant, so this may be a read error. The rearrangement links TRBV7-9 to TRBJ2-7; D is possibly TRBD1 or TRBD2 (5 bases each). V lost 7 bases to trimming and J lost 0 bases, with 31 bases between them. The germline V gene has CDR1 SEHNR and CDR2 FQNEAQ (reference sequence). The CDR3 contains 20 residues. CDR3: CASKITESSAETRGSYEQYF. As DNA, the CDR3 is TGTGCCAGCAAAATTACCGAGTCCTCCGCGGAAACGAGGGGCTCCTACGAGCAGTACTTC. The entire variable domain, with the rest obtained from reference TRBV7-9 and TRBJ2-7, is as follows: DTGVSQNPRHKITKRGQNVTFRCDPISEHNRLYWYRQTLGQGPEFLTYFQNEAQLEKSRLLSDRFSAERPKGSFSTLEIQRTEQGDSAMYLCASKITESSAETRGSYEQYFGPGTRLTVT.

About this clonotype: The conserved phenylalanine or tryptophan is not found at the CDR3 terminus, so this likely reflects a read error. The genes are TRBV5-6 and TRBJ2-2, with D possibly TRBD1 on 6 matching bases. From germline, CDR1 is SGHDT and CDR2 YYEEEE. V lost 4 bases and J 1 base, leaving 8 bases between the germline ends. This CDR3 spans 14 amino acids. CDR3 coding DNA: TGTGCCAGCAGCCTGGGACAGAACACCGGGGAGCTGTTTTCT. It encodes CASSLGQNTGELFS.

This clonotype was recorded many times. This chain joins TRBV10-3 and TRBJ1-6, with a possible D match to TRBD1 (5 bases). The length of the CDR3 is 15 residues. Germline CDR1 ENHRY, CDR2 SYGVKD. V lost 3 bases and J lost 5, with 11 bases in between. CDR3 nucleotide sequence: TGTGCCATCAGTGACGGGGGTATGGATAATTCACCCCTCCACTTT. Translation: CAISDGGMDNSPLHF.

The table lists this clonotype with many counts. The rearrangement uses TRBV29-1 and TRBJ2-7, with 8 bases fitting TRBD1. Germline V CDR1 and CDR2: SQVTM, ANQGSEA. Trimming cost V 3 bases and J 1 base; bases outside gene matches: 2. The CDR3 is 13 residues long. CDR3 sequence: CSVDGDRSYEQYF. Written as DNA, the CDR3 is TGCAGCGTTGACGGGGACAGGTCCTACGAGCAGTACTTC.

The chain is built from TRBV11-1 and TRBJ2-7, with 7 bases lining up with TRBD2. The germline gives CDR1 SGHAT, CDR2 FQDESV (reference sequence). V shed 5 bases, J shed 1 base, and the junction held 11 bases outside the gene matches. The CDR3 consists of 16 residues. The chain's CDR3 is CASSPGRAKLSYEQYF. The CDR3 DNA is TGTGCCAGCAGCCCAGGGAGGGCAAAACTGTCCTACGAGCAGTACTTC.

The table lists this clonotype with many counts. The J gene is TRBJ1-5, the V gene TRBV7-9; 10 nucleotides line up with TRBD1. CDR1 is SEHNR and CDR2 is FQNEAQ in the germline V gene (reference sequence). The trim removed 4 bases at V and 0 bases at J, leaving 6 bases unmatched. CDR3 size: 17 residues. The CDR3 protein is CASSSGQGEYSNQPQHF. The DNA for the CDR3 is TGTGCCAGCAGCTCCGGACAGGGGGAATATAGCAATCAGCCCCAGCATTTT. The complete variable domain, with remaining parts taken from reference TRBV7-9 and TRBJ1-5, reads DTGVSQNPRHKITKRGQNVTFRCDPISEHNRLYWYRQTLGQGPEFLTYFQNEAQLEKSRLLSDRFSAERPKGSFSTLEIQRTEQGDSAMYLCASSSGQGEYSNQPQHFGDGTRLSIL.

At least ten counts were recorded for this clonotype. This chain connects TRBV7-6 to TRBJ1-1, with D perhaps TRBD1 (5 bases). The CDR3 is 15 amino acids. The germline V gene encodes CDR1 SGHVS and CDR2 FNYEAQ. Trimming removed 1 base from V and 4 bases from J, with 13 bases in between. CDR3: CASSLVIGVGTEAFF. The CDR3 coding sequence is TGTGCCAGCAGCTTAGTAATAGGGGTTGGCACTGAAGCTTTCTTT.

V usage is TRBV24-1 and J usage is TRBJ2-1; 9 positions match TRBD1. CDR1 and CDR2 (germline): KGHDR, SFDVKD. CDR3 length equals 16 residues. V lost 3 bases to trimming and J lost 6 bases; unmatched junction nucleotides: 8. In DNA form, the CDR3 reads TGTGCCACCAGTGATATAGACAGGGGGATACGCAATGAGCAGTTCTTC. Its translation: CATSDIDRGIRNEQFF.

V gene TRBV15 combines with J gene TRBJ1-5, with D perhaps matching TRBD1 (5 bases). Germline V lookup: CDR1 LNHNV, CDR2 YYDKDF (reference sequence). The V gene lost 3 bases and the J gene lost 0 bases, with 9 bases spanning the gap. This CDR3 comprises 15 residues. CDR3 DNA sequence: TGTGCCACCAGCAGGGAGGGGCATAGCAATCAGCCCCAGCATTTT. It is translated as CATSREGHSNQPQHF.

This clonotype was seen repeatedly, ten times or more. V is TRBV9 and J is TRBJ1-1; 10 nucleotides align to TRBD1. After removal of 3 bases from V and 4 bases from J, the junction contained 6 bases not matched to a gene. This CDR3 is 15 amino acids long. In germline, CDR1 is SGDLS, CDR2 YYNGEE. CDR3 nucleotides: TGTGCCAGCAGCGGACCAGACAGGGGGCTCACTGAAGCTTTCTTT. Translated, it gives CASSGPDRGLTEAFF.

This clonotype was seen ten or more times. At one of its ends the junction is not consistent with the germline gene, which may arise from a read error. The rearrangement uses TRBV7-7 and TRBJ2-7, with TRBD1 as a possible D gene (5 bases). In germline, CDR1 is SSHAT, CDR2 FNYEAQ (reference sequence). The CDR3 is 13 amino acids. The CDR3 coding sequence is TGTGCTAGCAGCCGAGACAGCTCCTACGAGCAGTACTTC. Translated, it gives CASSRDSSYEQYF.

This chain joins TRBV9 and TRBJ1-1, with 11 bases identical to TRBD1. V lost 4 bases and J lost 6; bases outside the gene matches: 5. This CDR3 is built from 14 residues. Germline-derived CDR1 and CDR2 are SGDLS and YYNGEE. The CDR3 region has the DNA TGTGCCAGCAGCCCACGGACAGGGGGCGCTGAAGCTTTCTTT. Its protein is CASSPRTGGAEAFF. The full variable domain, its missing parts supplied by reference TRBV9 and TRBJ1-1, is DSGVTQTPKHLITATGQRVTLRCSPRSGDLSVYWYQQSLDQGLQFLIQYYNGEERAKGNILERFSAQQFPDLHSELNLSSLELGDSALYFCASSPRTGGAEAFFGQGTRLTVV.

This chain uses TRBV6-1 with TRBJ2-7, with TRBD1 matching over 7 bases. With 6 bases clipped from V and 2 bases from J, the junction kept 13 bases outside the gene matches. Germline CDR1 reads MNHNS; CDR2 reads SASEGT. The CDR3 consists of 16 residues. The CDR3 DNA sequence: TGTGCCAGCAGCCCCGCAGGGGGTAGGACCCCCTACGAGCAGTACTTC. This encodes CASSPAGGRTPYEQYF.

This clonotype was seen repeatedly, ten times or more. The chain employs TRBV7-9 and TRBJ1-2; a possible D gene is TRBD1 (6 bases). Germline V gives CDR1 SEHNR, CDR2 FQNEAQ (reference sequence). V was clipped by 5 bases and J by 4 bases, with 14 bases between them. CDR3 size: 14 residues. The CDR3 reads CASSQSTGLYGYTF. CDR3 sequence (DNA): TGTGCCAGCAGCCAATCGACAGGTCTCTATGGCTACACCTTC.

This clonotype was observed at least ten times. CDR3 sequence (DNA): TGTGCCAGCAGTGAAAGTCCCATAATTACTAACTATGGCTACACCTTC. Translating gives CASSESPIITNYGYTF. This chain links TRBV25-1 with TRBJ1-2; D uncertain. Germline CDR1 is MGHDK and CDR2 is SYGVNS. Trimming stripped 2 bases from V and 0 bases from J, with 13 bases between. This CDR3 contains 16 residues.